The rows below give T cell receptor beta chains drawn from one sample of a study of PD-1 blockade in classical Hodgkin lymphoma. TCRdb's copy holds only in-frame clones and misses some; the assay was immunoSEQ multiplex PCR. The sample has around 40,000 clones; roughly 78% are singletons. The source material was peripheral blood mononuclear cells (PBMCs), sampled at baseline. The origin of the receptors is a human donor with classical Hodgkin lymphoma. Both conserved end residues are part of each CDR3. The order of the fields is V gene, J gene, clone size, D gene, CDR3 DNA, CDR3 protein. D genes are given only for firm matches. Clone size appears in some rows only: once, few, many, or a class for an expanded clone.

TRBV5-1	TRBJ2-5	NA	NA	TGCGCCACCGGCCCCGGGGGGCTGGGAGAGACCCAGTACTTC	CATGPGGLGETQYF
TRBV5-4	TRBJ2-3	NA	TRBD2	TGTGCCAGCAGCCCCGGGGGGGGCCTTGGAGATACGCAGTATTTT	CASSPGGGLGDTQYF
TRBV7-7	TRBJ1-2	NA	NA	TGTGCCAGCAGCCCTATTGCCTACTCCGACAGCCCTTGGGGCTACACCTTC	CASSPIAYSDSPWGYTF
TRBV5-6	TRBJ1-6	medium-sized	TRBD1	TGTGCCAGCAGCTTGTTCAGCCAGGGGGGAGGTTGGAATTCACCCCTCCACTTT	CASSLFSQGGGWNSPLHF
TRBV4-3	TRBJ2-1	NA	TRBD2	TGCGCCAGCAGCCAAGAAGGACTAGCGGGGCTTGGCAATGAGCAGTTCTTC	CASSQEGLAGLGNEQFF
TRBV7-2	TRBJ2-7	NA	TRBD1	TGTGCCAGCAGCCAGGACAGGGACGCCTCCTACGAGCAGTACTTC	CASSQDRDASYEQYF
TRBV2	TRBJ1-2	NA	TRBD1	TGTGCCAGCCGGGACAGGGCCTATGGCTACACCTTC	CASRDRAYGYTF
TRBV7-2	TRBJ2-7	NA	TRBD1	TGTGCCAGCACCCGGGACAGGGGTAACGAGCAGTACTTC	CASTRDRGNEQYF
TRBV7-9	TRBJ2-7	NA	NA	TGTGCCAGCGGACTTACAGGGATTTCCTACGAGCAGTACTTC	CASGLTGISYEQYF
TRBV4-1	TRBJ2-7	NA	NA	TGCGCCAGCAGCCAAGACAGGGCGAGAGGCTACGAGCAGTACTTC	CASSQDRARGYEQYF
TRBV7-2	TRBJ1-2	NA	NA	TGTGCCAGCAGCCCTAGTCAGATGGGGGACTATGGCTACACCTTC	CASSPSQMGDYGYTF
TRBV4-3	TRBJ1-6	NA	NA	TGCGCCAGCAGCCAAGATGGCAGGGGAAACGATGGTTCCTATAATTCACCCCTCCACTTT	CASSQDGRGNDGSYNSPLHF
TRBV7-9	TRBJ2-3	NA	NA	TGTGCCAGCAGCCCCGTATCGGGCCTCCCGGGAACAGATACGCAGTATTTT	CASSPVSGLPGTDTQYF
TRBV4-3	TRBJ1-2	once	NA	TGCGCCAGCAGCCAAGCTCCAGGGGTCTCGGATGGCTACACCTTC	CASSQAPGVSDGYTF
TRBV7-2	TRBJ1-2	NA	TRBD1	TGTGCCAGCAGCTTAACGCAGGGGGCAGTAGGCTACACCTTC	CASSLTQGAVGYTF
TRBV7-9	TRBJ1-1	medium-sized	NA	TGTGCCAGCACCCCATTTCAGGGTCTCGGGAACACTGAAGCTTTCTTT	CASTPFQGLGNTEAFF
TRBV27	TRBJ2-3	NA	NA	TGTGCCAGCAGTTTAGGGGACCCCACAGATACGCAGTATTTT	CASSLGDPTDTQYF
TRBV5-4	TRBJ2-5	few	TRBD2	TGTGCCAGCAGCTTTAGCGGGGGGGCCGTAGAGACCCAGTACTTC	CASSFSGGAVETQYF
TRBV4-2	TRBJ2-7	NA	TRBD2	TGTGCCAGCAGCCCGAGCGTGGGGACTAGCGGCTACGAGCAGTACTTC	CASSPSVGTSGYEQYF
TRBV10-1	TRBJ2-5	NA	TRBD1	TGCGCCAGCAGTGAGTCGAGTCCCAGCTGGACAGGGGGCGGTGAGGCCCAGTACTTC	CASSESSPSWTGGGEAQYF
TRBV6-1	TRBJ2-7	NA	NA	TGTGCCAGCGGGTTGGAAAGCTCCTACGAGCAGTACTTC	CASGLESSYEQYF
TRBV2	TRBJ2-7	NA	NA	TGTGCCAGCAGTCGAATGGACCTTCACGAGCAGTACTTC	CASSRMDLHEQYF
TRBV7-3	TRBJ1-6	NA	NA	TGTGCCAGCAGCTTAGGGGGAAGGTCCTATAATTCACCCCTCCACTTT	CASSLGGRSYNSPLHF
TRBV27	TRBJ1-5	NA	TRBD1	TGTGCCAGCAGTGACCTAGATAATTCGGACAGGGCATTCAATCAGCCCCAGCATTTT	CASSDLDNSDRAFNQPQHF
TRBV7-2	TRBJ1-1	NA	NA	TGTGCCAGCGGGAGACATATGAACACTGAAGCTTTCTTT	CASGRHMNTEAFF
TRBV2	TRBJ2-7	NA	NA	TGTGCCAGCAGTGGTTACAGCACCTACGAGCAGTACTTC	CASSGYSTYEQYF
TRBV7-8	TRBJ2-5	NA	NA	TGTGCCAGCAGGCGGAGGTTCCAAGAGACCCAGTACTTC	CASRRRFQETQYF
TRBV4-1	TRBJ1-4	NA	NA	TGCGCCAGCAGCCACCCAGGTGGTCGCAATGAAAAACTGTTTTTT	CASSHPGGRNEKLFF
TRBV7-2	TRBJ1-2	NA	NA	TGTGCCAGCAGCCGTGATGGGGACGGGAACTATGGCTACACCTTC	CASSRDGDGNYGYTF
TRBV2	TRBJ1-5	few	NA	TGTGCCAGGACGCGGGGGATGGGGCAGCCCCAGCATTTT	CARTRGMGQPQHF
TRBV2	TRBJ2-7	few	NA	TGTGCCAGCAAAGCGCTCGTAAGTAACGGCTACGAGCAGTACTTC	CASKALVSNGYEQYF
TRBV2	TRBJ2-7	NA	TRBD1	TGTGCCAGCGTCTCTTGGACAGGGATCGCCTACGAGCAGTACTTC	CASVSWTGIAYEQYF
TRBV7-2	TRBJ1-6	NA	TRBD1	TGTGCCAGCAGCCTCCTGACAGGGACCTATAATTCACCCCTCCACTTT	CASSLLTGTYNSPLHF
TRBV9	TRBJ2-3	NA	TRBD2	TGTGCCAGCAGCGTAGAGTCTAGCGGGGGTGGCACAGATACGCAGTATTTT	CASSVESSGGGTDTQYF
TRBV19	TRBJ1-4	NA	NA	TGTGCCAGTAGTGTCAGTTCTAATGAAAAACTGTTTTTT	CASSVSSNEKLFF
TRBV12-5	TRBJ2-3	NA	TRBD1	TGTGCTAGTGGCAGACAGGGTATAGATACGCAGTATTTT	CASGRQGIDTQYF
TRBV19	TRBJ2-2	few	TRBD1	TGTGCCAGTCTCCCCGGGACAGGGGGAATTGGAACCGGGGAGCTGTTTTTT	CASLPGTGGIGTGELFF
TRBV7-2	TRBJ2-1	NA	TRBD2	TGTGCCAGCAGCGCACTAGCGGGGGGGGTGCGGGAGCAGTTCTTC	CASSALAGGVREQFF
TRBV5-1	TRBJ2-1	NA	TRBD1	TGCGCCAGCAGCTGGGGGAAGGGACAGGGGTACAATGAGCAGTTCTTC	CASSWGKGQGYNEQFF
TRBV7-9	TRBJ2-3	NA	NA	TGTGCCAGCAGCTTAAGCGGTCCAGATACGCAGTATTTT	CASSLSGPDTQYF
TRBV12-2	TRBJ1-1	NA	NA	TGTGCAAGTCGCTTAGCGCTGCGGGAGAGGGACACTGAAGCTTTCTTT	CASRLALRERDTEAFF
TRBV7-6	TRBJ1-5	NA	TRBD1	TGTGCCAGCAGCCTTCGGACAGGCCCGAGGTGTCAGCCCCAGCATTTT	CASSLRTGPRCQPQHF
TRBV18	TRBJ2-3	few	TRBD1	TGTGCCAGCTCACCACCCGGGACAGCTAAGCAGTATTTT	CASSPPGTAKQYF
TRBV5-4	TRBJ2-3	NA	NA	TGTGCCAGCAGCGAACTTGGGGTCAGCACAGATACGCAGTATTTT	CASSELGVSTDTQYF
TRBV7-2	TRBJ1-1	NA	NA	TGTGCCAGCAGCTTGGGGGCAGGGATGAACACTGAAGCTTTCTTT	CASSLGAGMNTEAFF
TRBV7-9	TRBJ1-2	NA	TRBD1	TGTGCCAGCAGCCCTCAGACAGGGAGCTATGGCTACACCTTC	CASSPQTGSYGYTF